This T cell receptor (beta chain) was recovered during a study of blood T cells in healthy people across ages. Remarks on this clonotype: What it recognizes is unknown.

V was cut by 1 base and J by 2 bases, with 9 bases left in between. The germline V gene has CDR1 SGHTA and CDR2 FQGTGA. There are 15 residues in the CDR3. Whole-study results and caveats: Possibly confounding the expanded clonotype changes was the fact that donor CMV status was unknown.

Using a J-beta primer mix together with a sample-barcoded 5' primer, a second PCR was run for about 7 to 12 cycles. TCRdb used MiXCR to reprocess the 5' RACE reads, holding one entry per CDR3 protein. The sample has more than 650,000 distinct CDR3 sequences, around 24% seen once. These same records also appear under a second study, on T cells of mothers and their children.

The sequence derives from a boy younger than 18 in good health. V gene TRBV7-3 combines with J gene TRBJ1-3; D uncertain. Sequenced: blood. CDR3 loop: CASSLNVQPGNTIYF. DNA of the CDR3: TGTGCCAGCAGCTTAAACGTCCAGCCTGGAAACACCATATATTTT. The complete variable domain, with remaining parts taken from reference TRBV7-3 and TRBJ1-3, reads GAGVSQTPSNKVTEKGKYVELRCDPISGHTALYWYRQSLGQGPEFLIYFQGTGAADDSGLPNDRFFAVRPEGSVSTLKIQRTERGDSAVYLCASSLNVQPGNTIYFGEGSWLTVV.